Below are 18 T cell receptor beta chains sequenced from a single sample in a study of OX40 agonist ivuxolimab in advanced cancers. The protocol was immunoSEQ multiplex PCR, while the TCRdb copy is restricted to in-frame clones and leaves out a portion. The data contain roughly 7,300 clones, approximately 90% of them singletons. The specimen comprised CD4+ or CD8+ T cells sorted from blood, sampled in a trial of the OX40 agonist ivuxolimab. Receptors were obtained from an adult with an advanced solid tumor such as melanoma, head and neck, liver or kidney cancer.

The rearrangement joins TRBV7-9 to TRBJ2-1; TRBD2 matches 9 bases. The V gene's germline CDR1 is SEHNR and CDR2 FQNEAQ (reference sequence). This CDR3 has 17 residues. Losses at the gene ends were 1 base for V and 3 bases for J; bases not matched to a gene: 7. CDR3 amino acids: CASSLVVGRGGYNEQFF. CDR3 DNA: TGTGCCAGCAGCTTAGTAGTCGGGCGGGGGGGCTACAATGAGCAGTTCTTC. The full variable domain, with the rest looked up from reference TRBV7-9 and TRBJ2-1, is DTGVSQNPRHKITKRGQNVTFRCDPISEHNRLYWYRQTLGQGPEFLTYFQNEAQLEKSRLLSDRFSAERPKGSFSTLEIQRTEQGDSAMYLCASSLVVGRGGYNEQFFGPGTRLTVL.

V and J are TRBV18 and TRBJ2-5, with TRBD1 identical over 7 bases. Unmatched junction bases numbered 12, after V lost 4 bases and J lost 4 bases. CDR3 length: 16 amino acids. Germline values: CDR1 KGHSH, CDR2 LQKENI. Here the CDR3 DNA reads TGTGCCAGCTCACAGATGGCAGGGGGATTCGGAGAGACCCAGTACTTC. This gives the protein CASSQMAGGFGETQYF. Supplemented by reference TRBV18 and TRBJ2-5, the full variable domain reads NAGVMQNPRHLVRRRGQEARLRCSPMKGHSHVYWYRQLPEEGLKFMVYLQKENIIDESGMPKERFSAEFPKEGPSILRIQQVVRGDSAAYFCASSQMAGGFGETQYFGPGTRLLVL.

The count of this clone is one. This sequence joins TRBV29-1 and TRBJ2-5; D is unclear. The ends were cut back, 3 bases at V and 1 base at J, with 6 bases in the middle. The CDR3 consists of 12 residues. Germline V lookup: CDR1 SQVTM, CDR2 ANQGSEA. The DNA of the CDR3 is TGCAGCGTTGATTGGGGCCAAGAGACCCAGTACTTC. Translating gives CSVDWGQETQYF.

The chain couples TRBV19 to TRBJ2-7; D is unresolved. V was trimmed by 4 bases and J by 4 bases, leaving 17 bases between them. In germline, CDR1 is LNHDA, CDR2 SQIVND (reference sequence). This CDR3 region has 15 residues. The CDR3 loop is CASSTASSARYEQYF. The CDR3 coding sequence is TGTGCCAGTAGTACGGCCTCATCCGCGCGATACGAGCAGTACTTC.

The rearrangement uses TRBV6-5 and TRBJ2-7; 10 bases map to TRBD1. CDR3 length equals 14 residues. Trimming took 4 bases from V and 2 from J; bases not matched to a gene: 2. CDR1 MNHEY and CDR2 SVGAGI come from the germline V gene. CDR3 residues: CASSSGQGAYEQYF. The DNA of the CDR3 is TGTGCCAGCAGTTCCGGACAGGGGGCCTACGAGCAGTACTTC.

The CDR3 is CASSSRTGLNTEAFF. CDR3 nucleotides: TGTGCCAGCAGCTCCCGGACCGGATTGAACACTGAAGCTTTCTTT. The rearrangement links TRBV21-1 to TRBJ1-1. TRBV21-1 is listed as a pseudogene. The CDR3 is 15 residues long.

The chain links TRBV5-4 to TRBJ1-4; D is perhaps TRBD1 (5 bases). In germline, CDR1 is SGHNT, CDR2 YYREEE (reference sequence). The CDR3 spans 15 residues. The V and J ends lost 4 bases and 8 bases respectively, with 18 bases between them. CDR3 residues: CASSLRRAGGEKLFF. The DNA for the CDR3 is TGTGCCAGCAGCCTACGACGAGCGGGGGGGGAAAAACTGTTTTTT.

The rearrangement joins TRBV5-6 to TRBJ2-1; D is perhaps TRBD2 (5 bases). The V end was cut by 0 bases, the J end by 1 base, with 14 bases between. The CDR3 has 17 residues. Germline V gene data show CDR1 as SGHDT and CDR2 as YYEEEE. The chain's CDR3 is CASSLVSPGLSYNEQFF. The CDR3 DNA reads as TGTGCCAGCAGCTTGGTAAGCCCGGGATTATCCTACAATGAGCAGTTCTTC.

This chain joins TRBV5-8 and TRBJ1-2; possibly TRBD1 for D (6 bases). The germline gives CDR1 SGHTS, CDR2 YDEGEE. V gave up 0 bases and J gave up 7 bases, with 16 bases separating them. The CDR3 length is 15 residues. CDR3 protein: CASSLAQGPRSGYTF. CDR3 in DNA: TGTGCCAGCAGCTTGGCGCAGGGGCCAAGGAGTGGCTACACCTTC. The entire variable domain, with the rest obtained from reference TRBV5-8 and TRBJ1-2, is as follows: EAGVTQSPTHLIKTRGQQATLRCSPISGHTSVYWYQQALGLGLQFLLWYDEGEERNRGNFPPRFSGRQFPNYSSELNVNALELEDSALYLCASSLAQGPRSGYTFGSGTRLTVV.

This chain connects TRBV6-1 to TRBJ1-1, with D possibly matching TRBD1 (5 bases). The ends were cut back, 8 bases at V and 5 bases at J, with 15 bases in the middle. The CDR3 is 13 residues long. Germline lookup yields CDR1 MNHNS and CDR2 SASEGT. CDR3 nucleotide sequence: TGTGCCAGCCGGATCCGGGGGGGAACTGAAGCTTTCTTT. It specifies CASRIRGGTEAFF.

The V call is TRBV5-5, the J call TRBJ2-2, with D possibly being TRBD2 (5 bases). With 3 bases removed from V and 5 bases from J, the gap between germline ends came to 14 bases. The CDR3 runs 15 residues. Germline CDR1 SGHKS, CDR2 YYEKEE (reference sequence). In nucleotides, the CDR3 is TGTGCCAGCAGCTCGGATCCGGGGTTGACCGGGGAGCTGTTTTTT. This encodes CASSSDPGLTGELFF.

V usage is TRBV28 and J usage is TRBJ2-5, with D possibly matching TRBD2 (5 bases). The DNA end is more similar to TRBJ2-7, so the J call may be wrong. Germline loops: CDR1 MDHEN, CDR2 SYDVKM. The CDR3 totals 12 residues. DNA of the CDR3: TGTGCCAGCAGGACTACAGACTACGAGCAGTACTTC. Translating it yields CASRTTDYEQYF.

The chain has TRBV28 and TRBJ2-3, with D maybe TRBD2 (6 bases). The CDR3 length is 16 residues. Germline CDR1 and CDR2: MDHEN and SYDVKM. V lost 4 bases and J 0 bases, leaving 14 bases between the germline ends. The CDR3 reads CASSSISGSSTDTQYF. The CDR3 DNA reads TGTGCCAGCAGTTCAATTAGCGGATCCAGCACAGATACGCAGTATTTT.

The rearrangement uses TRBV11-3 and TRBJ2-5; no clear D gene. Trimming cost V 2 bases and J 4 bases, with 11 bases left between them. Germline CDR1 reads SGHNT; CDR2 reads YENEEA. There are 14 residues in the CDR3. The CDR3 region is CASSLLGSGETQYF. CDR3 sequence (DNA): TGTGCCAGCAGCTTATTGGGATCGGGAGAGACCCAGTACTTC.

The chain couples TRBV5-6 to TRBJ2-3, with a tentative D call TRBD2 (6 bases). Trimming took 4 bases from V and 6 from J, leaving 18 bases between them. The CDR3 runs to 15 residues. Germline V gene sequence: CDR1 SGHDT, CDR2 YYEEEE. CDR3 sequence (DNA): TGTGCCAGCAGCCGGGACTTGCCGTCGATGGATACGCAGTATTTT. Its translation is CASSRDLPSMDTQYF.

The chain couples TRBV5-1 to TRBJ2-2; D may be TRBD1 or TRBD2 (5 bases each). Germline CDR1 SGHRS, CDR2 YFSETQ. Trimming stripped 2 bases from V and 2 bases from J, with 13 bases between. The CDR3 is 16 amino acids. The CDR3 region has the DNA TGCGCCAGCAGCTTAGGGACGGCATACAACACCGGGGAGCTGTTTTTT. Residues: CASSLGTAYNTGELFF.

The CDR3 sequence is CASSYSGDRYEQYF. The DNA of the CDR3 is TGTGCCAGCAGTTACTCCGGGGATCGCTACGAGCAGTACTTC. The V call is TRBV6-6, the J call TRBJ2-7; possible D gene TRBD2, 5 bases. The germline V gene encodes CDR1 MNHNY and CDR2 SVGAGI (reference sequence). V shed 0 bases and J shed 3 bases, with 9 bases lying between them. The CDR3 spans 14 residues.

The rearrangement uses TRBV11-1 and TRBJ2-3, with TRBD1 matching over 8 bases. The CDR3 is 16 amino acids. In germline, CDR1 is SGHAT, CDR2 FQDESV (reference sequence). Unmatched junction bases numbered 6, after V lost 1 base and J lost 3 bases. The CDR3 here is CASSLGAGGSTDTQYF. The CDR3 DNA is TGTGCCAGCAGCTTAGGAGCAGGGGGCTCAACAGATACGCAGTATTTT.